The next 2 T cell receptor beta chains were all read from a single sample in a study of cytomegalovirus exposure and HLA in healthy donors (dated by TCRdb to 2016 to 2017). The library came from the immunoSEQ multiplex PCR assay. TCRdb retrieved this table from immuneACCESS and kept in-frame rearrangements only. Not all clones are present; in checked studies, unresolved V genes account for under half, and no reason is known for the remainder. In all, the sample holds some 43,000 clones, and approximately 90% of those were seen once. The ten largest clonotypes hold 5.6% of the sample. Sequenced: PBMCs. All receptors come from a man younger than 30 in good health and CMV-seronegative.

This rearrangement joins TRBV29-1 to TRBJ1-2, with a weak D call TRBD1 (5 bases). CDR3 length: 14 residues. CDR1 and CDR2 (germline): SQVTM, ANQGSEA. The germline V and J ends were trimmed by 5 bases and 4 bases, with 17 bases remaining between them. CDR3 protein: CSVQTGGSFYGYTF. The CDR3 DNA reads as TGCAGCGTTCAAACAGGCGGCAGTTTCTATGGCTACACCTTC.

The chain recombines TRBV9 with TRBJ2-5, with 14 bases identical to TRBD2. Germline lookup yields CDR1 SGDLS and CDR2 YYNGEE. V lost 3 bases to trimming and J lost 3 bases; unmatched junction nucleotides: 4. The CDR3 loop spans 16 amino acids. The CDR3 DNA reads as TGTGCCAGCAGCGGCGGACTAGCGGGGGGAAAAGAGACCCAGTACTTC. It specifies CASSGGLAGGKETQYF.